The entry below gives a single T cell receptor beta chain sequence along with its context. The data originate from a study of control samples from healthy donors and cancer patients. Sequencing was performed with immunoSEQ multiplex PCR; in TCRdb, only in-frame clones are kept and a portion is missing. The table records 120,000 to 150,000 clones, 93% of them present only once. Trimming stripped 4 bases from V and 4 bases from J, with 10 bases between. The CDR3 contains 13 residues. Germline lookup yields CDR1 MNHEY and CDR2 SMNVEV (reference sequence). The source is a man aged 18 to 30 in good health. The chain joins TRBV27 to TRBJ1-2; possibly TRBD1 for D (5 bases). Source material: blood. The CDR3 bases are TGTGCCAGCAGTTATGGGGGTGGCTATGGCTACACCTTC. This encodes CASSYGGGYGYTF.